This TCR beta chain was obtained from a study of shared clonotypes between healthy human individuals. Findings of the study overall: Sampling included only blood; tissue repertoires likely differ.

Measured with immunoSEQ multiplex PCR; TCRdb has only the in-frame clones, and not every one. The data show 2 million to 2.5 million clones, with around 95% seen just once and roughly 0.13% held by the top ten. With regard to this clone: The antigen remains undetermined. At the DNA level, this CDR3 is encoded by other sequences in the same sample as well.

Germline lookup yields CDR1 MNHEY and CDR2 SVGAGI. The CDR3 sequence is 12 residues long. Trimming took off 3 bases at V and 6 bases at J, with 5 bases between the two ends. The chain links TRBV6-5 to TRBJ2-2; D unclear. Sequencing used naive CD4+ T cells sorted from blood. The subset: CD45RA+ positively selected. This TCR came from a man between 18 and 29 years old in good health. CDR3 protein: CASSYSPGELFF. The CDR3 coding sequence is TGTGCCAGCAGTTATAGTCCCGGGGAGCTGTTTTTT.